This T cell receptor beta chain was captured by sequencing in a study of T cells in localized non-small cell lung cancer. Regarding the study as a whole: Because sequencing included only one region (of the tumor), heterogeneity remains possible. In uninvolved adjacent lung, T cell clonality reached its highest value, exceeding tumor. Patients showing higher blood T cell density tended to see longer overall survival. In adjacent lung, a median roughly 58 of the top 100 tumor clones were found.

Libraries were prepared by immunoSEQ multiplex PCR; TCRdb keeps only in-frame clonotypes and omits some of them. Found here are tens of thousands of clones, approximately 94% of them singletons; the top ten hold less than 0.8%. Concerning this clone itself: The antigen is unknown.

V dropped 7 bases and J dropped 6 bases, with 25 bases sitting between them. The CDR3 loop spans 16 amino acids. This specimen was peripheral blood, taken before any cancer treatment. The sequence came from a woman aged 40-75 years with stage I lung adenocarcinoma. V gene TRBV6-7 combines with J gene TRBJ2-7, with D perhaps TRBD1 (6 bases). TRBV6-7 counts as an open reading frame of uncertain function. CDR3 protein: CASTQMSRDKDFEQYF. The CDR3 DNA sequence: TGTGCCAGCACTCAAATGTCACGGGACAAAGACTTCGAGCAGTACTTC.